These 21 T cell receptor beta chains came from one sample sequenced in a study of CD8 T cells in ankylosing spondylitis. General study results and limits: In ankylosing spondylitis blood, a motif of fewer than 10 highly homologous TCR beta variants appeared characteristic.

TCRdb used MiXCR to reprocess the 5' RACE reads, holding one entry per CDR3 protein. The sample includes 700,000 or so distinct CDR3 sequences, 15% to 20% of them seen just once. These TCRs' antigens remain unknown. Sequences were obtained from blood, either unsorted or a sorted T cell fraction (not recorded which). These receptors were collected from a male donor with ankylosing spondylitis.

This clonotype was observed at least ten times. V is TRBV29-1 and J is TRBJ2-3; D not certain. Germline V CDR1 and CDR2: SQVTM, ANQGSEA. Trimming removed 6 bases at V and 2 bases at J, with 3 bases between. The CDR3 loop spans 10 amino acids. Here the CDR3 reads CSVATDTQYF. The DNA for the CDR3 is TGCAGCGTCGCCACAGATACGCAGTATTTT.

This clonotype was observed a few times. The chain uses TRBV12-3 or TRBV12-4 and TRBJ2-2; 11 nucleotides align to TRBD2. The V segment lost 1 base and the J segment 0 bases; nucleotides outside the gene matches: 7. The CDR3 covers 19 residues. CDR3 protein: CASSLVPSGGLANTGELFF. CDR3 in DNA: TGTGCCAGCAGTTTAGTTCCTAGCGGGGGGCTCGCGAACACCGGGGAGCTGTTTTTT.

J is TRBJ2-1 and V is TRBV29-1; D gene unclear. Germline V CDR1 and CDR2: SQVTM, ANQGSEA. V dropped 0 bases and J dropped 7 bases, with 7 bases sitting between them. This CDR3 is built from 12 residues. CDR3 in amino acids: CSVEETLNEQFF. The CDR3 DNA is TGCAGCGTTGAAGAAACGCTGAATGAGCAGTTCTTC.

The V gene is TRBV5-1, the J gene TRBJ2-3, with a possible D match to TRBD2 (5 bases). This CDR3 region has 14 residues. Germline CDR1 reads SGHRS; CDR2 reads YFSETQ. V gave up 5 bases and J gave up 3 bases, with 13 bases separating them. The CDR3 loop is CASSERTDTDTQYF. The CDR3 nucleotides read TGCGCCAGCAGTGAAAGGACTGATACAGATACGCAGTATTTT.

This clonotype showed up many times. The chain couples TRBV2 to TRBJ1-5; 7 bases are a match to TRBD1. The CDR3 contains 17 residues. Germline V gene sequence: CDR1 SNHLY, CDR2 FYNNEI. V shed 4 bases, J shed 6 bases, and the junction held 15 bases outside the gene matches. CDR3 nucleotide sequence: TGTGCCAGCAGTGGTACGTCTGGTAGGGGGCTAGGTCAGCCCCAGCATTTT. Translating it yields CASSGTSGRGLGQPQHF.

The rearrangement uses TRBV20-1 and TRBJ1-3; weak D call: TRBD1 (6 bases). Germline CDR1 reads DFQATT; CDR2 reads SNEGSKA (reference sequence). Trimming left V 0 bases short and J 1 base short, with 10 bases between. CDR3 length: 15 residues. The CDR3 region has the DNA TGCAGTGCTAGAGATAGCGACAGGTCTGGAAACACCATATATTTT. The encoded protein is CSARDSDRSGNTIYF.

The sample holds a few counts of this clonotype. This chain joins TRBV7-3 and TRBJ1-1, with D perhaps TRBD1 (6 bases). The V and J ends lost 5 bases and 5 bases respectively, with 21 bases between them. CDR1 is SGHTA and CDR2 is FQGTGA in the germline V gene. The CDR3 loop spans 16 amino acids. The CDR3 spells CASSAPGQSGKTEAFF. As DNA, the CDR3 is TGTGCCAGCAGCGCCCCTGGACAGTCCGGGAAGACTGAAGCTTTCTTT.

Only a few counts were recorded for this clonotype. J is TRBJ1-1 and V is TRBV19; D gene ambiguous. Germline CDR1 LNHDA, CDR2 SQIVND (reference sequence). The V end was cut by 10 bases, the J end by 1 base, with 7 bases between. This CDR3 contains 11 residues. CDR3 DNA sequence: TGTGCCACCTGGCAGAACACTGAAGCTTTCTTT. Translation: CATWQNTEAFF. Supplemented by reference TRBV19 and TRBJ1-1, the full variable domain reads DGGITQSPKYLFRKEGQNVTLSCEQNLNHDAMYWYRQDPGQGLRLIYYSQIVNDFQKGDIAEGYSVSREKKESFPLTVTSAQKNPTAFYLCATWQNTEAFFGQGTRLTVV.

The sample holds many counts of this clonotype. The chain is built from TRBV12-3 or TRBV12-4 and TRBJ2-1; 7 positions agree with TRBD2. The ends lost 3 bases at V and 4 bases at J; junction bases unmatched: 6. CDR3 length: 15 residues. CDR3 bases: TGTGCCAGCAGTTTCAGGTCTAGCGGTTACAATGAGCAGTTCTTC. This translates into CASSFRSSGYNEQFF.

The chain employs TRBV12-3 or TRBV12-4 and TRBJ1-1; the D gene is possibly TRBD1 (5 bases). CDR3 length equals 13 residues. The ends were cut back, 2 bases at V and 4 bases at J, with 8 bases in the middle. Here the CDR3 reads CASSLKDTTEAFF. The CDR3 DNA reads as TGTGCCAGCAGTTTAAAGGACACCACTGAAGCTTTCTTT.

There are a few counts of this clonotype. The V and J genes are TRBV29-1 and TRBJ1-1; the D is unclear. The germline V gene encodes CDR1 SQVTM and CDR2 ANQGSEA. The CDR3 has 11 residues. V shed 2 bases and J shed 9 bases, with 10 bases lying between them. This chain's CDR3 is CSVEKAVKAFF. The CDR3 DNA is TGCAGCGTTGAAAAGGCAGTTAAAGCTTTCTTT.

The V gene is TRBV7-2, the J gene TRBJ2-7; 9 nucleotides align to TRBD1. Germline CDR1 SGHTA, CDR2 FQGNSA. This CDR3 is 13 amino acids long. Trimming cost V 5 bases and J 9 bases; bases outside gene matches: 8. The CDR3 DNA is TGTGCCAGCAGCGCCTACAGGGGGCTCGGGCAGTACTTC. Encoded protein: CASSAYRGLGQYF.

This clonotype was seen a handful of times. DNA of the CDR3: TGCGCCAGCAGCCAAGATCAGGGACAGGGTGTCGGCTACACCTTC. Its translation is CASSQDQGQGVGYTF. This chain uses TRBV4-1 with TRBJ1-2; 9 bases are a match to TRBD1. CDR3 length equals 15 residues. V gave up 0 bases and J gave up 8 bases; unmatched junction bases: 7. Per germline, CDR1 MGHRA and CDR2 YSYEKL.

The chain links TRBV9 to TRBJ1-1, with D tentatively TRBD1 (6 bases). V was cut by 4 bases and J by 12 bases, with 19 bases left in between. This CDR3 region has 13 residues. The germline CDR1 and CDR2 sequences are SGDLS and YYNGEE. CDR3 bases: TGTGCCAGCAGCCTCGGTACTACAGGGAGGTCTTTCTTT. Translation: CASSLGTTGRSFF. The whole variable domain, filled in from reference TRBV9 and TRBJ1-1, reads DSGVTQTPKHLITATGQRVTLRCSPRSGDLSVYWYQQSLDQGLQFLIQYYNGEERAKGNILERFSAQQFPDLHSELNLSSLELGDSALYFCASSLGTTGRSFFGQGTRLTVV.

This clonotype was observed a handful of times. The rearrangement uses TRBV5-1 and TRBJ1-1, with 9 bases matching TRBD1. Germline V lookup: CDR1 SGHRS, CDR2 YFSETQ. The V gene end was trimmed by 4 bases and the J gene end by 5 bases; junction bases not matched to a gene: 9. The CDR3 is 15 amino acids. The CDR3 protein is CASSLLTGTGTEAFF. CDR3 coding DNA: TGCGCCAGCAGCCTCCTGACCGGGACAGGGACTGAAGCTTTCTTT.

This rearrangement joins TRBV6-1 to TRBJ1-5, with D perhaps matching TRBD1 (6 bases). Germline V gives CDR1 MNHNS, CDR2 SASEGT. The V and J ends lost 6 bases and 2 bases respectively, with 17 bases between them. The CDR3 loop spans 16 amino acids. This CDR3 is CASSRTGNAGNQPQHF. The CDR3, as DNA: TGTGCCAGCAGCCGAACAGGGAACGCCGGCAATCAGCCCCAGCATTTT.

As DNA, the CDR3 is TGTGCCAGCAGTCCGGACGATCAGCCCCAGCATTTT. This translates into CASSPDDQPQHF. V usage is TRBV12-3 or TRBV12-4 and J usage is TRBJ1-5; no definite D call. The V end lost 5 bases, the J end lost 5 bases, and 7 bases lay between the germline ends. The CDR3 runs to 12 residues.

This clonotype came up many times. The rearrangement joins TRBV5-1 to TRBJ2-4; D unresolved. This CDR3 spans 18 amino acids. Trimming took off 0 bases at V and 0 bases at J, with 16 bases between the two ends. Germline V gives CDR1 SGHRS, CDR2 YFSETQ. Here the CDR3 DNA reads TGCGCCAGCAGCTTGGTGGTAGGAGTAGCCTCAGCCAAAAACATTCAGTACTTC. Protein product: CASSLVVGVASAKNIQYF. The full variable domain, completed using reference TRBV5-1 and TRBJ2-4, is KAGVTQTPRYLIKTRGQQVTLSCSPISGHRSVSWYQQTPGQGLQFLFEYFSETQRNKGNFPGRFSGRQFSNSRSEMNVSTLELGDSALYLCASSLVVGVASAKNIQYFGAGTRLSVL.

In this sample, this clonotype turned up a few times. CDR3 loop: CASNQRGSGEQYF. The CDR3 DNA is TGCGCCAGCAACCAGCGGGGGTCCGGCGAGCAGTACTTC. This chain uses TRBV5-1 with TRBJ2-7; 8 bases align to TRBD2. The CDR3 spans 13 residues. Germline lookup yields CDR1 SGHRS and CDR2 YFSETQ. V trimming: 6 bases; J trimming: 6 bases; junction bases outside the gene matches: 8.

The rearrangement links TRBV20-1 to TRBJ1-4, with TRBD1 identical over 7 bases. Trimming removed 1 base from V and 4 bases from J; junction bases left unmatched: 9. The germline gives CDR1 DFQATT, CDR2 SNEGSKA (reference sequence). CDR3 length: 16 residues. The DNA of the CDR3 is TGCAGTGCTAGAGCTCCCGCGGGACAGTATAATGAAAAACTGTTTTTT. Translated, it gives CSARAPAGQYNEKLFF.

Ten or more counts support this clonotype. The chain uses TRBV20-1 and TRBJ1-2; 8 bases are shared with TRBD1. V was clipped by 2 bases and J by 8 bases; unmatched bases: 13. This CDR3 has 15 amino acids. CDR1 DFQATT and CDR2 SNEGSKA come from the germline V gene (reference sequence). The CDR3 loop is CSARPEEGQGKGYTF. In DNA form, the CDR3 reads TGCAGTGCTAGACCGGAGGAAGGACAGGGAAAAGGCTACACCTTC.